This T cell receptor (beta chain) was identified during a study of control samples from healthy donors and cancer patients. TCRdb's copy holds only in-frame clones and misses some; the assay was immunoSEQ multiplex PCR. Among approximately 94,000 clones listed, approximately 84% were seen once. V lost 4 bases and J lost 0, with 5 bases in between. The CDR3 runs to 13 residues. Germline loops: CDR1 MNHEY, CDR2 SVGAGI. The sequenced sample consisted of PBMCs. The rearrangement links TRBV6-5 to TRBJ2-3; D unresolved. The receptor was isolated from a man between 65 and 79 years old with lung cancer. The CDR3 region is CASSLTSTDTQYF. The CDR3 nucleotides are TGTGCCAGCAGTTTGACTAGCACAGATACGCAGTATTTT.